A single sample gave rise to the 14 T cell receptor beta chains below, sequenced in a study of shared clonotypes between healthy human individuals. Some clones are missing from TCRdb's copy, which holds only in-frame ones; the method was immunoSEQ multiplex PCR. This sample carries approximately 2.4 million clones, roughly 95% of them seen once, and the ten largest clones take approximately 0.13%. The sample taken for sequencing was naive CD4+ T cells sorted from blood. The sample's subset: CD45RA+ positively selected. These receptors all stem from a man between 18 and 35 years old in good health.

This chain connects TRBV7-9 to TRBJ2-3; D is possibly TRBD1 or TRBD2 (5 bases each). The V and J ends lost 5 bases and 3 bases respectively, with 12 bases between them. The CDR3 covers 14 residues. CDR1 is SEHNR and CDR2 is FQNEAQ in the germline V gene (reference sequence). CDR3 nucleotides: TGTGCCAGCAGCCATGAGGGGTTAACAGATACGCAGTATTTT. Its protein is CASSHEGLTDTQYF.

V gene TRBV7-2 combines with J gene TRBJ2-2; TRBD2 aligns across 7 bases. The germline gives CDR1 SGHTA, CDR2 FQGNSA. This CDR3 spans 16 amino acids. V shed 5 bases and J 6 bases; nucleotides not matched to a gene: 12. The CDR3 DNA is TGTGCCAGCAGCGAAAGCGGGACCTTCTGGGCCGGGGAGCTGTTTTTT. It codes for CASSESGTFWAGELFF.

This rearrangement joins TRBV6-1 to TRBJ2-3; D gene ambiguous. Germline CDR1 reads MNHNS; CDR2 reads SASEGT. There are 14 residues in the CDR3. V was pared by 8 bases and J by 0 bases, with 12 bases between. CDR3 in DNA: TGTGCCAGCCTTCCGAAGCCTAGCACAGATACGCAGTATTTT. Protein: CASLPKPSTDTQYF.

V and J are TRBV12-5 and TRBJ2-7, with TRBD2 matching 12 bases. CDR3 size: 15 residues. Germline assignment: CDR1 LGHNT and CDR2 FRNRAP. V was clipped by 6 bases and J by 2 bases; unmatched bases: 5. CDR3 protein: CASGLGLAGPYEQYF. The CDR3, as DNA: TGTGCTAGTGGACTCGGACTAGCGGGACCCTACGAGCAGTACTTC.

The gene calls are TRBV6-1 and TRBJ2-7; no clear D. V lost 4 bases and J lost 7, with 11 bases in between. Germline CDR1 is MNHNS and CDR2 is SASEGT. The CDR3 consists of 12 residues. The CDR3 sequence is CASSGSTREQYF. The DNA for the CDR3 is TGTGCCAGCAGTGGGTCTACCCGTGAGCAGTACTTC.

The chain uses TRBV4-1 and TRBJ2-7; 11 nucleotides agree with TRBD2. The CDR3 runs 17 residues. The V gene end was trimmed by 4 bases and the J gene end by 2 bases; junction bases not matched to a gene: 10. Germline V CDR1 and CDR2: MGHRA, YSYEKL. CDR3 in DNA: TGCGCCAGCAGCCTTGCCTCTAGCGGGAGGACAACCTACGAGCAGTACTTC. Protein sequence: CASSLASSGRTTYEQYF.

The sample holds one count of this clone. This chain connects TRBV5-1 to TRBJ2-5; 8 bases line up with TRBD2. CDR1 SGHRS and CDR2 YFSETQ come from the germline V gene. After removal of 1 base from V and 5 bases from J, the junction contained 19 bases not matched to a gene. This CDR3 region has 19 residues. CDR3 residues: CASSLFGLAGRLDAETQYF. The CDR3 nucleotides are TGCGCCAGCAGCTTGTTCGGGCTAGCGGGTAGGCTCGACGCCGAGACCCAGTACTTC.

The table lists this clone with a few counts. V is TRBV2 and J is TRBJ2-7; D is unclear. This CDR3 region has 11 residues. Germline CDR1 and CDR2: SNHLY and FYNNEI. Trimming shortened V by 8 bases and J by 5 bases, and 10 bases separated the two germline ends. The CDR3 loop is CASHRVDEQYF. Written as DNA, the CDR3 is TGTGCCAGCCATAGAGTGGACGAGCAGTACTTC. The whole variable domain, remainder taken from reference TRBV2 and TRBJ2-7, is EPEVTQTPSHQVTQMGQEVILRCVPISNHLYFYWYRQILGQKVEFLVSFYNNEISEKSEIFDDQFSVERPDGSNFTLKIRSTKLEDSAMYFCASHRVDEQYFGPGTRLTVT.

The chain couples TRBV30 to TRBJ2-6, with D uncertain. Trimming took off 2 bases at V and 0 bases at J, with 11 bases between the two ends. Germline V gene sequence: CDR1 GTSNPN, CDR2 SVGIG (reference sequence). The CDR3 consists of 16 residues. CDR3: CAWSRPSSSGANVLTF. The CDR3 DNA sequence: TGTGCCTGGAGTCGCCCGAGTAGCTCTGGGGCCAACGTCCTGACTTTC.

The chain has TRBV9 and TRBJ1-4; unclear D gene. Trimming stripped 2 bases from V and 6 bases from J, with 14 bases between. Germline lookup yields CDR1 SGDLS and CDR2 YYNGEE. This CDR3 comprises 15 residues. CDR3 amino acids: CASSVKFGFDEKLFF. In DNA form, the CDR3 reads TGTGCCAGCAGCGTCAAGTTCGGATTTGATGAAAAACTGTTTTTT.

The genes are TRBV4-1 and TRBJ2-3; 8 nucleotides agree with TRBD2. Germline loops: CDR1 MGHRA, CDR2 YSYEKL. V lost 5 bases to trimming and J lost 0 bases; unmatched junction nucleotides: 4. The CDR3 has 15 residues. CDR3 sequence (DNA): TGCGCCAGCAGCACTAGCGGAGCTAGCACAGATACGCAGTATTTT. As protein: CASSTSGASTDTQYF.

The genes are TRBV5-4 and TRBJ1-4; 9 bases map to TRBD1. Per germline, CDR1 SGHNT and CDR2 YYREEE (reference sequence). This CDR3 comprises 18 residues. Trimming at V came to 3 bases and at J to 0 bases, leaving 9 bases not matched to a gene. The DNA of the CDR3 is TGTGCCAGCAGCTGGAGGACAGGGGCGAAGGCAACTAATGAAAAACTGTTTTTT. It translates to CASSWRTGAKATNEKLFF.

The chain carries TRBV5-4 and TRBJ1-2; D gene ambiguous. This CDR3 comprises 18 residues. Trimming took off 0 bases at V and 0 bases at J, with 18 bases between the two ends. Germline CDR1 SGHNT, CDR2 YYREEE (reference sequence). The CDR3 DNA is TGTGCCAGCAGCTTGGCCGGCAGGCCCCCCCTGACTAACTATGGCTACACCTTC. Protein: CASSLAGRPPLTNYGYTF.

This clone is a singleton in its sample. The V gene is TRBV27, the J gene TRBJ2-7; 14 bases are a match to TRBD2. This CDR3 spans 16 amino acids. Germline-derived CDR1 and CDR2 are MNHEY and SMNVEV (reference sequence). Germline trimming cut 6 bases from V and 7 bases from J; bases unmatched to any gene: 11. In DNA, the CDR3 is TGTGCCAGCAGCCTCACGGGACTAGCGGGAGTTCGGGAGCAGTACTTC. Its translation is CASSLTGLAGVREQYF.